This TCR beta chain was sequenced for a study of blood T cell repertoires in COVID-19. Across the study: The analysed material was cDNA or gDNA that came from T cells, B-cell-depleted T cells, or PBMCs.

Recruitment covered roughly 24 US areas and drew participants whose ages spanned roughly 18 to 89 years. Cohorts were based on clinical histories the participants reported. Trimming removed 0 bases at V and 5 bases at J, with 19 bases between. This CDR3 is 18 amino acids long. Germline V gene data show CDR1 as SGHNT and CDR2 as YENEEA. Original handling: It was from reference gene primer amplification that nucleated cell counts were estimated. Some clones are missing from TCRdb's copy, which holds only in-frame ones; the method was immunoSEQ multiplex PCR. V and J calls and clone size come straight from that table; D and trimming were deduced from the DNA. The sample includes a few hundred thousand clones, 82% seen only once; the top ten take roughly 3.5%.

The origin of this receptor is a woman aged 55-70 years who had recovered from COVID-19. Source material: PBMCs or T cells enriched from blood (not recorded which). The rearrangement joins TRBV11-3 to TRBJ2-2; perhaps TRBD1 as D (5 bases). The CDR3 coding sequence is TGTGCCAGCAGCTTAGAATGGGGAACAGGTACTCGGACCGGGGAGCTGTTTTTT. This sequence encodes CASSLEWGTGTRTGELFF.